These T cell receptor beta chains were read from a single sample in a study of cytomegalovirus exposure and HLA in healthy donors. The repertoire was sequenced with immunoSEQ multiplex PCR; TCRdb's copy has only in-frame clones and lacks some. The sample lists some 130,000 clones; 75% to 90% were seen once. Sequences were obtained from PBMCs. Receptor source: a woman younger than 35 in good health and CMV-seronegative. Each CDR3 is given without its conserved first and last residue. The D gene is left open where the match is weak.

j_call: TRBJ2-7
d_call: .
v_call: TRBV7-9
cdr3_aa: ASSLDYAGEQY

j_call: TRBJ1-2
d_call: TRBD1
v_call: TRBV6-6
cdr3_aa: ASSLAGQGARGYT

j_call: TRBJ2-5
d_call: TRBD2
v_call: TRBV27
cdr3_aa: ASSLLAAYQETQY

j_call: TRBJ1-2
d_call: .
v_call: TRBV6-1
cdr3_aa: ASSEMTGPNYGYT

j_call: TRBJ2-7
d_call: TRBD1
v_call: TRBV5-4
cdr3_aa: ASSPGGQGNNEQY

j_call: TRBJ2-7
d_call: .
v_call: TRBV5-1
cdr3_aa: ASSLGFSISSYEQY

j_call: TRBJ2-5
d_call: .
v_call: TRBV2
cdr3_aa: ASRYSGETQY

j_call: TRBJ2-7
d_call: TRBD1
v_call: TRBV5-1
cdr3_aa: ASKQGSIDEQY

j_call: TRBJ1-1
d_call: .
v_call: TRBV27
cdr3_aa: ASSFLWTGRGEAF

j_call: TRBJ2-5
d_call: TRBD2
v_call: TRBV29-1
cdr3_aa: SVEFSGGLETQY

j_call: TRBJ2-7
d_call: TRBD1
v_call: TRBV7-6
cdr3_aa: ASSFGTAYQAYEQY

j_call: TRBJ1-2
d_call: TRBD1
v_call: TRBV28
cdr3_aa: ASTTGGPGYT

j_call: TRBJ2-7
d_call: TRBD1
v_call: TRBV5-1
cdr3_aa: ASSWGQDTYEQY

j_call: TRBJ2-1
d_call: TRBD1
v_call: TRBV29-1
cdr3_aa: SVDRDSYNEQF

j_call: TRBJ1-1
d_call: TRBD1
v_call: TRBV6-5
cdr3_aa: ASSYSGTGGNTEAF

j_call: TRBJ1-5
d_call: TRBD1
v_call: TRBV27
cdr3_aa: ASSQRTGTKPSNQPQH

j_call: TRBJ2-1
d_call: TRBD1
v_call: TRBV29-1
cdr3_aa: SANDRGQEQF

j_call: TRBJ1-2
d_call: .
v_call: TRBV7-8
cdr3_aa: ASSLALSTAGSYT

j_call: TRBJ2-1
d_call: .
v_call: TRBV5-1
cdr3_aa: ASSLGSYNEQF

j_call: TRBJ2-7
d_call: TRBD2
v_call: TRBV7-2
cdr3_aa: ASSLASSGEYEQY

j_call: TRBJ2-1
d_call: TRBD1
v_call: TRBV29-1
cdr3_aa: SVSQGQGRF

j_call: TRBJ2-7
d_call: TRBD2
v_call: TRBV5-1
cdr3_aa: ASSFSGGPSYEQY

j_call: TRBJ1-3
d_call: .
v_call: TRBV5-4
cdr3_aa: ASSLTVTAGSGNTIY

j_call: TRBJ1-6
d_call: .
v_call: TRBV5-1
cdr3_aa: ASSLATDYNSPLH

j_call: TRBJ1-2
d_call: .
v_call: TRBV29-1
cdr3_aa: SVGSWNGYT

j_call: TRBJ2-7
d_call: .
v_call: TRBV2
cdr3_aa: ASSADSSYEQY

j_call: TRBJ1-2
d_call: .
v_call: TRBV5-1
cdr3_aa: ASSLSAGSYGYT

j_call: TRBJ1-1
d_call: .
v_call: TRBV18
cdr3_aa: ASSRGQETEAF

j_call: TRBJ2-7
d_call: .
v_call: TRBV27
cdr3_aa: ASSPQGRPHEQY

j_call: TRBJ1-2
d_call: .
v_call: TRBV10-2
cdr3_aa: ASSPDSYGYT

j_call: TRBJ2-7
d_call: .
v_call: TRBV10-3
cdr3_aa: AISEVREGWGEQY

j_call: TRBJ1-1
d_call: TRBD1
v_call: TRBV4-1
cdr3_aa: ASSLRQDRGYRNTEAF

j_call: TRBJ2-6
d_call: .
v_call: TRBV7-9
cdr3_aa: ASESSGANVLT

j_call: TRBJ1-2
d_call: .
v_call: TRBV9
cdr3_aa: ASSVDAKNYGYT

j_call: TRBJ2-3
d_call: .
v_call: TRBV5-8
cdr3_aa: ASSWGGADTQY

j_call: TRBJ1-4
d_call: .
v_call: TRBV27
cdr3_aa: ASSLQRADEKLF

j_call: TRBJ2-7
d_call: .
v_call: TRBV13
cdr3_aa: ASSPSRGSYEQY

j_call: TRBJ2-7
d_call: .
v_call: TRBV25-1
cdr3_aa: ASSPGLGTSPSYEQY

j_call: TRBJ2-3
d_call: TRBD2
v_call: TRBV9
cdr3_aa: ASSVSGGNTDTQY

j_call: TRBJ1-2
d_call: TRBD1
v_call: TRBV11-2
cdr3_aa: ASSLPRTGNYGYT

j_call: TRBJ1-3
d_call: TRBD1
v_call: TRBV11-2
cdr3_aa: ASSLGTGGNTIY

j_call: TRBJ1-2
d_call: .
v_call: TRBV5-1
cdr3_aa: ASTLSRGSGYT

j_call: TRBJ1-1
d_call: .
v_call: TRBV7-9
cdr3_aa: ASSSTPRTTNTEAF

j_call: TRBJ2-5
d_call: .
v_call: TRBV25-1
cdr3_aa: ASSPQDRGQETQY

j_call: TRBJ2-7
d_call: .
v_call: TRBV7-2
cdr3_aa: ASSQWDSGTAQY

j_call: TRBJ2-2
d_call: TRBD1
v_call: TRBV5-6
cdr3_aa: ASSPGQGGLAGELF

j_call: TRBJ2-1
d_call: .
v_call: TRBV19
cdr3_aa: ASSIVQRNEQF

j_call: TRBJ1-2
d_call: .
v_call: TRBV29-1
cdr3_aa: SVAGSTSYGYT

j_call: TRBJ1-1
d_call: .
v_call: TRBV18
cdr3_aa: ASSLSHREESEAF

j_call: TRBJ1-2
d_call: TRBD1
v_call: TRBV7-4
cdr3_aa: ASSPDRGRGPNYGYT

j_call: TRBJ1-2
d_call: .
v_call: TRBV9
cdr3_aa: ASSAQEHYGYT

j_call: TRBJ1-2
d_call: .
v_call: TRBV5-1
cdr3_aa: ASSLGDTNYGYT

j_call: TRBJ2-7
d_call: .
v_call: TRBV18
cdr3_aa: ASSPPRSSYEQY

j_call: TRBJ2-2
d_call: TRBD2
v_call: TRBV5-6
cdr3_aa: ASSGLAGGAYTGELF

j_call: TRBJ2-3
d_call: TRBD2
v_call: TRBV10-3
cdr3_aa: AISLVWGGDTDTQY

j_call: TRBJ1-3
d_call: TRBD1
v_call: TRBV7-6
cdr3_aa: ASSRTGSSGNTIY

j_call: TRBJ2-3
d_call: .
v_call: TRBV19
cdr3_aa: ASSIGDRISTDTQY

j_call: TRBJ2-7
d_call: .
v_call: TRBV10-3
cdr3_aa: AIKADIQGDYEQY

j_call: TRBJ2-6
d_call: TRBD1
v_call: TRBV7-2
cdr3_aa: ASTQQGVWGANVLT

j_call: TRBJ2-3
d_call: .
v_call: TRBV5-6
cdr3_aa: ASTRDITDTQY